One sample yielded the 29 T cell receptor beta chains listed below, sequenced in a study of T cell responses to AZD1222 COVID-19 vaccine. Generated by immunoSEQ multiplex PCR, the TCRdb table keeps only in-frame clones and is missing some. The table has 110,000 to 150,000 clones, 90% to 95% seen once. This sample comprised peripheral blood, obtained after recovery from COVID-19. These receptor sequences come from an adult who had recovered from COVID-19.

The chain couples TRBV7-9 to TRBJ2-7, with 8 bases that match TRBD2. The CDR3 loop spans 14 amino acids. Germline V lookup: CDR1 SEHNR, CDR2 FQNEAQ (reference sequence). Trimming at V came to 4 bases and at J to 4 bases, leaving 6 bases not matched to a gene. The CDR3 sequence is CASSSPGLEYEQYF. The CDR3 coding sequence is TGTGCCAGCAGCTCACCGGGACTAGAATACGAGCAGTACTTC.

The genes are TRBV10-3 and TRBJ2-2; weak D call: TRBD1 (6 bases). The V gene lost 4 bases and the J gene lost 0 bases, with 6 bases spanning the gap. The CDR3 totals 14 residues. From germline, CDR1 is ENHRY and CDR2 SYGVKD. The DNA of the CDR3 is TGTGCCATCAGTGGGACAGCGAACACCGGGGAGCTGTTTTTT. Its translation: CAISGTANTGELFF.

The chain links TRBV18 to TRBJ2-7, with D tentatively TRBD2 (6 bases). CDR3 size: 14 residues. V shed 2 bases and J shed 4 bases, with 12 bases lying between them. The germline V gene encodes CDR1 KGHSH and CDR2 LQKENI. In DNA, the CDR3 is TGTGCCAGCTCACCAACCGGGAGCAGATACGAGCAGTACTTC. It specifies CASSPTGSRYEQYF.

V and J are TRBV6-5 and TRBJ1-4; perhaps TRBD1 as D (5 bases). The CDR3 has 15 amino acids. Germline CDR1 and CDR2: MNHEY and SVGAGI. With 7 bases removed from V and 3 bases from J, the gap between germline ends came to 15 bases. CDR3 residues: CASNPGWLSNEKLFF. DNA of the CDR3: TGTGCCAGCAACCCAGGGTGGCTGTCTAATGAAAAACTGTTTTTT.

CDR3 sequence reads: CASSLKTGPSTYEQYF. In nucleotides, the CDR3 is TGTGCCAGCAGCTTGAAAACCGGACCTTCGACCTACGAGCAGTACTTC. The chain employs TRBV7-9 and TRBJ2-7; no definite D call. From germline, CDR1 is SEHNR and CDR2 FQNEAQ (reference sequence). The ends were cut back, 3 bases at V and 2 bases at J, with 17 bases in the middle. This CDR3 spans 16 amino acids.

This chain joins TRBV6-5 and TRBJ2-5, with D perhaps TRBD2 (5 bases). Germline V gene data show CDR1 as MNHEY and CDR2 as SVGAGI. This CDR3 has 14 residues. Trimming cost V 0 bases and J 2 bases, with 7 bases left between them. In DNA form, the CDR3 reads TGTGCCAGCAGTTACTCGGGAGCGCAAGAGACCCAGTACTTC. This translates into CASSYSGAQETQYF.

The chain combines TRBV29-1 with TRBJ1-3, with D unresolved. Germline CDR1 and CDR2: SQVTM and ANQGSEA. Trimming left V 8 bases short and J 1 base short, with 24 bases between. The CDR3 runs to 17 residues. DNA for the CDR3: TGCAGCCTCCATCCACGGAGGACTAACCTGTCTGGAAACACCATATATTTT. It translates to CSLHPRRTNLSGNTIYF.

The J gene is TRBJ2-1, the V gene TRBV11-2; 9 positions agree with TRBD2. With 5 bases clipped from V and 5 bases from J, the junction kept 1 base outside the gene matches. The CDR3 length is 13 residues. Germline V gene sequence: CDR1 SGHAT, CDR2 FQNNGV. The CDR3 DNA is TGTGCCAGCAGCCGACTAGCGGACAATGAGCAGTTCTTC. It codes for CASSRLADNEQFF.

This sequence joins TRBV20-1 and TRBJ1-2; D call uncertain. Trimming took 7 bases from V and 6 from J, leaving 9 bases between them. The CDR3 totals 10 residues. Germline loops: CDR1 DFQATT, CDR2 SNEGSKA (reference sequence). The CDR3 reads CSVVGNGYTF. The DNA of the CDR3 is TGCAGTGTGGTAGGAAATGGCTACACCTTC.

The genes are TRBV9 and TRBJ1-2; no definite D call. V lost 3 bases and J 0 bases, leaving 12 bases between the germline ends. Germline V gives CDR1 SGDLS, CDR2 YYNGEE. The CDR3 runs 15 residues. CDR3 DNA sequence: TGTGCCAGCAGCGGTTCTAGCGGATCTAACTATGGCTACACCTTC. It specifies CASSGSSGSNYGYTF.

The V call is TRBV29-1, the J call TRBJ1-5; no clear D gene. The CDR3 totals 14 residues. Trimming pared 4 bases from V and 3 bases from J, leaving 13 bases between. Per the germline V gene, CDR1 is SQVTM and CDR2 is ANQGSEA. CDR3 bases: TGCAGCGTTGTGACGGCGTCTTTCAATCAGCCCCAGCATTTT. Its translation is CSVVTASFNQPQHF.

The chain has TRBV6-5 and TRBJ1-3; TRBD1 matches at 7 bases. The CDR3 length is 15 residues. Germline V gene lookup returns CDR1 MNHEY and CDR2 SVGAGI. V shed 6 bases and J 0 bases; nucleotides not matched to a gene: 5. In nucleotides, the CDR3 is TGTGCCAGCAGACACAGGGGAAGCTCTGGAAACACCATATATTTT. This encodes CASRHRGSSGNTIYF.

The chain carries TRBV6-2 or TRBV6-3 and TRBJ1-1; D gene uncertain. Trimming removed 4 bases at V and 3 bases at J, with 15 bases between. Germline V lookup: CDR1 MNHEY, CDR2 SVGEGT. CDR3 length: 15 residues. CDR3 protein: CASSLGLGRDTEAFF. In nucleotides, the CDR3 is TGTGCCAGCAGTTTGGGCCTGGGAAGGGACACTGAAGCTTTCTTT.

The chain employs TRBV28 and TRBJ1-1; D may be TRBD1 (6 bases). Germline V lookup: CDR1 MDHEN, CDR2 SYDVKM. This CDR3 has 16 amino acids. V was clipped by 4 bases and J by 0 bases, with 15 bases between them. This CDR3 is CASSSPQGTMNTEAFF. The DNA for the CDR3 is TGTGCCAGCAGTTCTCCTCAGGGGACCATGAACACTGAAGCTTTCTTT.

This clone appeared a few times. The rearrangement links TRBV6-5 to TRBJ1-1, with 7 nucleotides matching TRBD1. Per the germline V gene, CDR1 is MNHEY and CDR2 is SVGAGI. This CDR3 region has 15 residues. The V and J ends lost 3 bases and 3 bases, in that order; junction bases with no gene match: 7. Here the CDR3 reads CASSYTGVVDTEAFF. Written as DNA, the CDR3 is TGTGCCAGCAGTTATACAGGGGTAGTAGACACTGAAGCTTTCTTT.

In DNA form, the CDR3 reads TGCAGTGCTAGTTGGGGACGCTATGGCTACACCTTC. Protein product: CSASWGRYGYTF. The chain joins TRBV20-1 to TRBJ1-2, with D maybe TRBD1 (5 bases). V lost 3 bases and J lost 4, with 9 bases in between. CDR1 and CDR2 (germline): DFQATT, SNEGSKA (reference sequence). This CDR3 has 12 amino acids.

The chain combines TRBV10-1 with TRBJ1-1; 11 bases align to TRBD1. The CDR3 runs to 17 residues. V trimming: 3 bases; J trimming: 3 bases; junction bases outside the gene matches: 9. The germline V gene encodes CDR1 WNHNN and CDR2 SYGVQD (reference sequence). This chain's CDR3 is CASSDWDRGISDTEAFF. The CDR3 nucleotides are TGCGCCAGCAGTGATTGGGACAGGGGGATATCGGACACTGAAGCTTTCTTT.

CDR3 nucleotide sequence: TGTGCCAGCAGCGCAGGGGGGACCTATAATTCACCCCTCCACTTT. Its protein product is CASSAGGTYNSPLHF. The V and J genes are TRBV28 and TRBJ1-6, with 7 bases lining up with TRBD1. The CDR3 length is 15 residues. The V gene's germline CDR1 is MDHEN and CDR2 SYDVKM. The V gene end was trimmed by 6 bases and the J gene end by 2 bases; junction bases not matched to a gene: 4.

Only a few counts were recorded for this clone. This chain joins TRBV6-1 and TRBJ1-5; 8 nucleotides align to TRBD1. Trimming took 0 bases from V and 7 from J; bases not matched to a gene: 5. This CDR3 spans 15 amino acids. CDR1 and CDR2 (germline): MNHNS, SASEGT. CDR3 bases: TGTGCCAGCAGTGAAGCCGTGACAGGGGAACAGCCCCAGCATTTT. Encoded protein: CASSEAVTGEQPQHF.

The chain couples TRBV30 to TRBJ2-7; a weak D match, TRBD2 (5 bases). There are 13 residues in the CDR3. V lost 0 bases to trimming and J lost 9 bases, with 15 bases between them. Germline V gene lookup returns CDR1 GTSNPN and CDR2 SVGIG (reference sequence). CDR3 nucleotide sequence: TGTGCCTGGAGTGTACCTCCCCTAGAGGGGCAGTACTTC. Its protein product is CAWSVPPLEGQYF. Drawing the rest from reference TRBV30 and TRBJ2-7, the complete variable domain is SQTIHQWPATLVQPVGSPLSLECTVEGTSNPNLYWYRQAAGRGLQLLFYSVGIGQISSEVPQNLSASRPQDRQFILSSKKLLLSDSGFYLCAWSVPPLEGQYFGPGTRLTVT.

This clone was counted between two and nine times. The chain has TRBV5-4 and TRBJ2-7; D is ambiguous. Germline V CDR1 and CDR2: SGHNT, YYREEE (reference sequence). The V and J ends lost 1 base and 3 bases respectively, with 8 bases between them. The CDR3 covers 13 residues. The DNA of the CDR3 is TGTGCCAGCAGCTTGTGGCCCCTCTACGAGCAGTACTTC. Translation gives CASSLWPLYEQYF.

V gene TRBV6-5 combines with J gene TRBJ1-6; the D gene is possibly TRBD1 (5 bases). This CDR3 region has 15 residues. The V gene's germline CDR1 is MNHEY and CDR2 SVGAGI. Trimming took 6 bases from V and 5 from J, leaving 14 bases between them. The CDR3 sequence: CASRWAGTDNSPLHF. DNA of the CDR3: TGTGCCAGCAGATGGGCCGGGACTGATAATTCACCCCTCCACTTT.

V gene TRBV5-5 combines with J gene TRBJ1-5, with D possibly being TRBD1 (5 bases). The V and J ends lost 0 bases and 6 bases respectively, with 10 bases between them. The germline V gene encodes CDR1 SGHKS and CDR2 YYEKEE (reference sequence). There are 14 residues in the CDR3. The CDR3 nucleotides read TGTGCCAGCAGCTTGGGGGGCGGTGGTCAGCCCCAGCATTTT. Translating gives CASSLGGGGQPQHF.

This sequence joins TRBV11-1 and TRBJ2-5, with D possibly matching TRBD2 (6 bases). This CDR3 has 13 residues. CDR1 is SGHAT and CDR2 is FQDESV in the germline V gene (reference sequence). V lost 5 bases and J lost 2, with 9 bases in between. The DNA of the CDR3 is TGTGCCAGCAGCCTGACTAGTCAAGAGACCCAGTACTTC. Its protein product is CASSLTSQETQYF.

The chain combines TRBV5-6 with TRBJ1-1, with D perhaps matching TRBD1 (5 bases). CDR1 and CDR2 (germline): SGHDT, YYEEEE. The CDR3 consists of 15 residues. Trimming removed 4 bases from V and 3 bases from J, with 16 bases in between. Here the CDR3 DNA reads TGTGCCAGCAGCCCGGCGGGACTACGGTACACTGAAGCTTTCTTT. Translated: CASSPAGLRYTEAFF.

This rearrangement joins TRBV6-5 to TRBJ2-3, with D possibly matching TRBD2 (6 bases). Trimming pared 6 bases from V and 2 bases from J, leaving 12 bases between. From germline, CDR1 is MNHEY and CDR2 SVGAGI. The CDR3 is 14 residues long. The DNA for the CDR3 is TGTGCCAGCAGAGAGGGACTTTTCACAGATACGCAGTATTTT. As protein: CASREGLFTDTQYF.

The J gene is TRBJ1-2, the V gene TRBV6-5; 8 bases are shared with TRBD1. CDR1 is MNHEY, CDR2 SVGAGI, per germline. Trimming cost V 6 bases and J 4 bases; bases outside gene matches: 7. This CDR3 spans 14 amino acids. CDR3 bases: TGTGCCAGCAGGGATGGACAGGGTGGCTATGGCTACACCTTC. Its protein product is CASRDGQGGYGYTF.

V gene TRBV13 combines with J gene TRBJ1-1; perhaps TRBD1 as D (5 bases). With 0 bases removed from V and 4 bases from J, the gap between germline ends came to 9 bases. CDR1 and CDR2 (germline): PRHDT, FYEKMQ (reference sequence). The CDR3 is 14 residues long. The CDR3 nucleotides read TGTGCCAGCAGCTTAGGGGTGGGGCCCACTGAAGCTTTCTTT. Translating it yields CASSLGVGPTEAFF.

The gene calls are TRBV6-5 and TRBJ2-4; 7 bases line up with TRBD2. This CDR3 contains 11 residues. Germline assignment: CDR1 MNHEY and CDR2 SVGAGI. Trimming cost V 6 bases and J 9 bases; bases outside gene matches: 2. In nucleotides, the CDR3 is TGTGCCAGCAGAGGGGAGGGCATTCAGTACTTC. It is translated as CASRGEGIQYF.